The present T cell receptor (beta chain) was sequenced within a study of T-cell reconstitution after alpha-beta-depleted transplantation in children. Preparing the TCRbeta library involved the use of unique molecular identifiers. A single record per CDR3 protein comes from TCRdb applying MiXCR to the PCR reads. This sample has hundreds of thousands of distinct CDR3 sequences, with roughly 15% found just once. Germline loops: CDR1 DFQATT, CDR2 SNEGSKA (reference sequence). The CDR3 covers 13 residues. Trimming left V 2 bases short and J 1 base short, with 8 bases between. This clonotype was counted ten times or more.

The chain links TRBV20-1 to TRBJ2-5, with TRBD1 as a possible D gene (6 bases). Sequenced material: PBMCs from the stem cell graft donor, taken from the stem cell graft. This clonotype originated in a human donor who donated a stem cell graft to a child with acute myeloid leukemia. The CDR3 DNA is TGCAGTGCTAGAAAAGGGGGCCAAGAGACCCAGTACTTC. Translation: CSARKGGQETQYF.